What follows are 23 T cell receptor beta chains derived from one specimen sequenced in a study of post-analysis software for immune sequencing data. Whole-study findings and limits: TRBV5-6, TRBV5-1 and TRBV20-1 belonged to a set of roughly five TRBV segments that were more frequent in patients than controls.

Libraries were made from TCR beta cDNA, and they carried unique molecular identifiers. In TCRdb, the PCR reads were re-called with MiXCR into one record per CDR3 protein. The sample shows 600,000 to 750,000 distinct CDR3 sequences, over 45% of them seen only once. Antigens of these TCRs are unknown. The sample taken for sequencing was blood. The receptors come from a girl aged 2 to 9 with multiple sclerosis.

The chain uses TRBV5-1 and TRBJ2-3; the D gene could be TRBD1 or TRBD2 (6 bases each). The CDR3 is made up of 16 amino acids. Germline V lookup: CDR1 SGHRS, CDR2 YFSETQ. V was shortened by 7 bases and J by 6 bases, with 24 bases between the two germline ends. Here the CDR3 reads CASQAGGSPSRDTQYF. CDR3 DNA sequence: TGCGCCAGCCAGGCCGGGGGCTCTCCTTCCCGGGATACGCAGTATTTT.

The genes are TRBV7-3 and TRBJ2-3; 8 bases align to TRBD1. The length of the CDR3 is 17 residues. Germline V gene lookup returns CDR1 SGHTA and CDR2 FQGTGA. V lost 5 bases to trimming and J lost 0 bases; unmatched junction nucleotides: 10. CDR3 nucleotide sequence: TGTGCCAGCAGCCTCTACGGGACAGGTGGGAGCACAGATACGCAGTATTTT. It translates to CASSLYGTGGSTDTQYF.

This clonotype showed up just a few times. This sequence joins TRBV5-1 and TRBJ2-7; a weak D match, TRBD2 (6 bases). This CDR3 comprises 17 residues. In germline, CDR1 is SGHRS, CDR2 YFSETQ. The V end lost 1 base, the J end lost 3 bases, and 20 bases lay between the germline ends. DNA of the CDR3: TGCGCCAGCAGCTTGCCTCATGCGGGATTCCAAGTCTACGAGCAGTACTTC. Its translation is CASSLPHAGFQVYEQYF.

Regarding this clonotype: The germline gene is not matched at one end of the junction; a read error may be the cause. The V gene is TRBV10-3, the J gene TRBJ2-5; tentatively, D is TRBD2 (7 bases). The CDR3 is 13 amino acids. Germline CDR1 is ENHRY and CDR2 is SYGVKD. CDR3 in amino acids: CAISDGGLKTLYF. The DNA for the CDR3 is TGTGCCATCAGTGACGGGGGGCTGAAGACCCTGTACTTC.

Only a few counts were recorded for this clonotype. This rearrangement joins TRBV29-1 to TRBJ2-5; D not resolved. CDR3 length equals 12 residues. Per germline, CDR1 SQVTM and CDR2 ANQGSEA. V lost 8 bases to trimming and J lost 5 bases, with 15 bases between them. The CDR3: CSFRAARETQYF. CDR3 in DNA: TGCAGCTTCCGGGCCGCGAGGGAGACCCAGTACTTC.

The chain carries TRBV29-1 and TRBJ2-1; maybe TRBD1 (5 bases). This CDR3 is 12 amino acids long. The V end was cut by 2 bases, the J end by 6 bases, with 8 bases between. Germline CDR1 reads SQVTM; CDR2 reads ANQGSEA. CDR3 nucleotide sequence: TGCAGCGTTGAACGGCAGGGCAATGAGCAGTTCTTC. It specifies CSVERQGNEQFF.

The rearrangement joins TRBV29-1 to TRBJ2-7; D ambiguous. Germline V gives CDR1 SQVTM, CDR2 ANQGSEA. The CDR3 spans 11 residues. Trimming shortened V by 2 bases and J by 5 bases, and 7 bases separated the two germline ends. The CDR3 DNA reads TGCAGCGTTGAAACGACACACGAGCAGTACTTC. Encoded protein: CSVETTHEQYF.

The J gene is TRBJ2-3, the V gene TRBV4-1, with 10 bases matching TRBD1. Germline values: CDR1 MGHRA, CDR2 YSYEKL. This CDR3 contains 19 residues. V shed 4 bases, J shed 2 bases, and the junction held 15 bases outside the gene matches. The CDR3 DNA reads TGCGCCAGCAGCCGCGCGACAGGGGGCCCCATTCCCGACACAGATACGCAGTATTTT. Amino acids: CASSRATGGPIPDTDTQYF.

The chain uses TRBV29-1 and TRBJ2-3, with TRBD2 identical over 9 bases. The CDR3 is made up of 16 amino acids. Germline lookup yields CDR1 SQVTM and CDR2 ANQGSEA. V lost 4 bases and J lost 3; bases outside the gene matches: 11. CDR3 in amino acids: CSVGPPSGKRTDTQYF. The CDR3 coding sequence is TGCAGCGTTGGTCCCCCTAGCGGGAAGCGTACAGATACGCAGTATTTT.

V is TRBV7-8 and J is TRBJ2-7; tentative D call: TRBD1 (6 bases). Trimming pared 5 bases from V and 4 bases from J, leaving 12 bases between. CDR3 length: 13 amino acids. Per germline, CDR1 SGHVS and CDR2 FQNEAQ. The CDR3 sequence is CASSGYRVYEQYF. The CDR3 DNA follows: TGTGCCAGCAGCGGTTACAGGGTGTACGAGCAGTACTTC.

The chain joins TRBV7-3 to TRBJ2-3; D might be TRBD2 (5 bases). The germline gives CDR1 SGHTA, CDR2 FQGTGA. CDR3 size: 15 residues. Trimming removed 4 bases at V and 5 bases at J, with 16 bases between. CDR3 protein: CASSSEGSGKDTQYF. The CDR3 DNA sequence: TGTGCCAGCAGCTCAGAGGGCAGTGGTAAAGATACGCAGTATTTT. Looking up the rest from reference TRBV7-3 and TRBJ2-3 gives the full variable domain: GAGVSQTPSNKVTEKGKYVELRCDPISGHTALYWYRQSLGQGPEFLIYFQGTGAADDSGLPNDRFFAVRPEGSVSTLKIQRTERGDSAVYLCASSSEGSGKDTQYFGPGTRLTVL.

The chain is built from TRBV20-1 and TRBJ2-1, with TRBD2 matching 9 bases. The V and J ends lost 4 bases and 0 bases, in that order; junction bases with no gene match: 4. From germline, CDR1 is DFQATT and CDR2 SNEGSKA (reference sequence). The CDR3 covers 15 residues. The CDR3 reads CSAKKRGVSYNEQFF. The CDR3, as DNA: TGCAGTGCTAAGAAGCGGGGGGTCTCCTACAATGAGCAGTTCTTC.

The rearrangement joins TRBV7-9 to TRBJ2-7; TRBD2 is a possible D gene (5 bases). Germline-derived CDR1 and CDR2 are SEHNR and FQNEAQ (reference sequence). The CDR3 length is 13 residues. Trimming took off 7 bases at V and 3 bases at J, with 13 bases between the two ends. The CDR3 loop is CASNRDGNYEQYF. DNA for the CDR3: TGTGCCAGCAACCGCGACGGGAACTACGAGCAGTACTTC.

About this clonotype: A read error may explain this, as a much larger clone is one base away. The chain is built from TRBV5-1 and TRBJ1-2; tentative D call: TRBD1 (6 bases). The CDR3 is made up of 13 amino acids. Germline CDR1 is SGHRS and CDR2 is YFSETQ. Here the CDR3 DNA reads TGCACCAGCAGCTTGGAGGGGGAGGAGGGCTACACCTTC. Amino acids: CTSSLEGEEGYTF.

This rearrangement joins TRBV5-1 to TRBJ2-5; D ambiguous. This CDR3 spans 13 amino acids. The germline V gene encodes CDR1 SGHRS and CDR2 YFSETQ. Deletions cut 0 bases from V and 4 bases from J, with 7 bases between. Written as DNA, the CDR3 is TGCGCCAGCAGCTTGGTTACAGCAGAGACCCAGTACTTC. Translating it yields CASSLVTAETQYF.

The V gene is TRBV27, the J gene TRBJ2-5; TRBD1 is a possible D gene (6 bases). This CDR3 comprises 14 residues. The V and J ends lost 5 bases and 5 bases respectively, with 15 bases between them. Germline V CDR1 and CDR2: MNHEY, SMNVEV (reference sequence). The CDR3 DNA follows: TGTGCCAGCAGTCCGCAGACAGGTCAGGAGACCCAGTACTTC. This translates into CASSPQTGQETQYF.

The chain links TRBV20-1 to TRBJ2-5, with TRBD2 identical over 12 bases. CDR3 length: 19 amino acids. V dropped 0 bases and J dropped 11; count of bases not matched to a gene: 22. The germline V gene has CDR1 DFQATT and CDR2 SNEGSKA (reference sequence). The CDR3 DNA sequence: TGCAGTGCTAGAGATAAAACTAGCGGGGGGCACAACCTCAACAATGAGCAGTACTTC. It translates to CSARDKTSGGHNLNNEQYF.

The CDR3 DNA reads TGTGCCAGCAGCTGGTCGGGGGGCACTAATGAAAAACTGTTTTTT. It specifies CASSWSGGTNEKLFF. This rearrangement joins TRBV7-2 to TRBJ1-4, with a possible D match to TRBD1 (6 bases). V lost 4 bases to trimming and J lost 2 bases, with 11 bases between them. Per germline, CDR1 SGHTA and CDR2 FQGNSA. The CDR3 sequence is 15 residues long.

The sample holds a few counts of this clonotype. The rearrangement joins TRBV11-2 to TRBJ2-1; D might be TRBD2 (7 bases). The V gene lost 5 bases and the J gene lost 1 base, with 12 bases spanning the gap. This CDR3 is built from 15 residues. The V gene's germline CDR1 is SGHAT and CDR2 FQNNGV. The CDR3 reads CASSAQGGSYNEQFF. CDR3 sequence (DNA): TGTGCCAGCAGCGCACAGGGAGGGTCCTACAATGAGCAGTTCTTC.

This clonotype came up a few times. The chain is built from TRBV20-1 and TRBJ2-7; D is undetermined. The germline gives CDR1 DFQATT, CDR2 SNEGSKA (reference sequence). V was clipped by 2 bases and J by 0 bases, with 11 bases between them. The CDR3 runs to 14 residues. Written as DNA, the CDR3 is TGCAGTGCTAGACCCGCGGCTGGCTCCTACGAGCAGTACTTC. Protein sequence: CSARPAAGSYEQYF.

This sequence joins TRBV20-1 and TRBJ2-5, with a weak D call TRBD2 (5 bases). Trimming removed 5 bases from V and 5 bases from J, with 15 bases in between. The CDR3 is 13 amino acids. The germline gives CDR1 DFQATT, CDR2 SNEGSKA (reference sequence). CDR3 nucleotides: TGCAGTGCTGGACTGATCACCCAGGAGACCCAGTACTTC. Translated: CSAGLITQETQYF.

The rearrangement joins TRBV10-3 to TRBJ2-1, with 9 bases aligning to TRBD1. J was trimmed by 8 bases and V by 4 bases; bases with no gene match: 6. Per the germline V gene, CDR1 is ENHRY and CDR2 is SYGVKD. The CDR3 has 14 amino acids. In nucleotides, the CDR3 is TGTGCCATCAGTGCAGGACAGGGGTGGGATGAGCAGTTCTTC. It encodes CAISAGQGWDEQFF.

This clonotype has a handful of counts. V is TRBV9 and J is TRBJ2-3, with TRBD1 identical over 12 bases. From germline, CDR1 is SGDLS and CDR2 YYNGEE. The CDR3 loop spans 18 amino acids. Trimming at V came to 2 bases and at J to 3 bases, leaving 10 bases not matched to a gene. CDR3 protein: CASSVTKGQGARTDTQYF. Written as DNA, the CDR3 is TGTGCCAGCAGCGTTACTAAGGGACAGGGGGCGCGAACAGATACGCAGTATTTT.